Listed below are T cell receptor beta chains from one sample, sequenced in a study of cytomegalovirus exposure and HLA in healthy donors. The table came from immunoSEQ multiplex PCR; TCRdb's copy has only in-frame clones and leaves some out. The sample lists roughly 180,000 clones; about 77% were seen once. Material for sequencing was PBMCs. The source of these receptors is a man aged 25-40 years in good health and CMV-seronegative. The CDR3 runs from the conserved cysteine through the conserved F or W. The D gene is left open where the match is weak.

j_gene,d_gene,v_gene,CDR3aa
TRBJ2-7,TRBD1,TRBV28,CASSFTGQGIYEQYF
TRBJ2-7,TRBD1,TRBV29-1,CSVLKGAPSYEQYF
TRBJ2-1,TRBD1,TRBV25-1,CATRGDSSLYNEQFF
TRBJ1-2,TRBD1,TRBV6-5,CASSYTSGTGAYGYTF
TRBJ2-7,-,TRBV7-8,CASSTQIASEQYF
TRBJ1-4,TRBD1,TRBV4-3,CASSTGATNEKLFF
TRBJ2-1,-,TRBV19,CASSRQGGGSYNEQFF
TRBJ1-1,-,TRBV4-1,CASSQVLFGMGGLMPEAFF
TRBJ2-5,-,TRBV7-3,CASSSQPGPQETQYF
TRBJ2-4,TRBD1,TRBV9,CASSSWDRGRIQYF
TRBJ2-7,TRBD2,TRBV10-3,CAISESGAGGLLYEQYF
TRBJ2-3,-,TRBV2,CASSYSGTDTQYF
TRBJ2-7,TRBD2,TRBV4-1,CASSHLGGGDSYEQYF
TRBJ1-4,-,TRBV7-9,CASSLVGSGNEKLFF
TRBJ1-2,TRBD1,TRBV4-3,CASSQDLTGGSYGYTF
TRBJ1-3,-,TRBV6-5,CASRRGAGGNTIYF
TRBJ1-2,-,TRBV28,CASSSAGAVTRDSYGYTF
TRBJ2-3,TRBD2,TRBV7-2,CASSFGLAGSTDTQYF
TRBJ2-7,-,TRBV4-1,CASSQESGQTTYEQYF
TRBJ2-1,-,TRBV7-2,CASSLWVGGSDEQFF
TRBJ2-7,TRBD1,TRBV30,CACTGTGAYEQYF
TRBJ2-5,-,TRBV27,CASSYKGAQETQYF
TRBJ2-7,-,TRBV30,CAWSSLGALYF
TRBJ1-1,TRBD1,TRBV27,CASSRTTGGNTEAFF
TRBJ1-4,TRBD1,TRBV11-2,CASLQGGGQYEKLFF
TRBJ2-5,-,TRBV9,CASSVVGIDTQETQYF
TRBJ1-5,-,TRBV5-5,CASSLATGNQPQHF
TRBJ1-4,TRBD1,TRBV5-1,CASSSTGAPNEKLFF
TRBJ2-2,TRBD1,TRBV9,CAGGGDRDTGELFF
TRBJ2-3,-,TRBV4-3,CASSQDRPGVDTQYF
TRBJ2-3,-,TRBV4-3,CASSQGDYYTDTQYF
TRBJ2-7,-,TRBV5-1,CASSFQGAYEQYF
TRBJ2-1,TRBD2,TRBV9,CASSVLLAGGGDEQFF
TRBJ2-7,-,TRBV6-6,CASMAGNYEQYF
TRBJ1-2,-,TRBV19,CASRPGQSYGYTF
TRBJ2-3,-,TRBV7-9,CASTEGSSGTDTQYF
TRBJ2-5,TRBD1,TRBV30,CAWSGTGSWETQYF
TRBJ1-5,-,TRBV27,CASSTVGSNQPQHF
TRBJ1-4,-,TRBV29-1,CSVGEGATNEKLFF
TRBJ2-6,-,TRBV5-8,CASSIRLSSGANVLTF
TRBJ2-2,-,TRBV7-3,CASSPGTLNTGELFF
TRBJ2-3,-,TRBV5-1,CASSLVPGNTDTQYF
TRBJ2-5,TRBD2,TRBV19,CASRLLAGATETQYF
TRBJ2-2,TRBD1,TRBV7-2,CASSWRTGWASGELFF
TRBJ2-5,TRBD1,TRBV6-5,CASRGQGEGETQYF
TRBJ2-3,TRBD1,TRBV18,CASSLGTGTTDTQYF
TRBJ2-3,-,TRBV5-4,CASSLSRINTQYF
TRBJ2-1,-,TRBV9,CASSVAGKDEQFF
TRBJ2-1,-,TRBV6-6,CASSPLATYNEQFF
TRBJ1-2,-,TRBV6-5,CASSGGSGRGYGYTF
TRBJ2-7,TRBD2,TRBV10-1,CASSAGRDYEQYF
TRBJ1-1,TRBD1,TRBV27,CASSLASHRGNTEAFF
TRBJ2-3,TRBD2,TRBV10-2,CASRGLAGDTDTQYF
TRBJ1-1,-,TRBV7-9,CASSLSTGMNTEAFF
TRBJ2-2,TRBD2,TRBV7-7,CASSPLAGGNTGELFF
TRBJ2-5,TRBD2,TRBV6-1,CASSERASGETQYF